This T cell receptor (beta chain) derives from a study of shared T cell receptors in the human thymus. Germline V lookup: CDR1 WSHSY, CDR2 SAAADI. Trimming took 2 bases from V and 0 from J, leaving 11 bases between them. The CDR3 covers 15 residues. TCRdb keeps only in-frame clones here, not all; method: immunoSEQ multiplex PCR. The data hold approximately 760,000 clones, with approximately 83% observed a single time. In addition, the sample was reused for a study of human thymus T cells. That paper notes: Having corrective surgery for congenital heart defects, healthy Finnish infants were the ones who donated.

V and J are TRBV10-2 and TRBJ2-7; weak D call: TRBD1 (5 bases). The receptor comes from a girl under three years old with a congenital heart defect. Sequencing was done on a sample of thymocytes. CDR3 nucleotides: TGCGCCAGCAGTGAGGACAGTCAAGACTCCTACGAGCAGTACTTC. This gives the protein CASSEDSQDSYEQYF.